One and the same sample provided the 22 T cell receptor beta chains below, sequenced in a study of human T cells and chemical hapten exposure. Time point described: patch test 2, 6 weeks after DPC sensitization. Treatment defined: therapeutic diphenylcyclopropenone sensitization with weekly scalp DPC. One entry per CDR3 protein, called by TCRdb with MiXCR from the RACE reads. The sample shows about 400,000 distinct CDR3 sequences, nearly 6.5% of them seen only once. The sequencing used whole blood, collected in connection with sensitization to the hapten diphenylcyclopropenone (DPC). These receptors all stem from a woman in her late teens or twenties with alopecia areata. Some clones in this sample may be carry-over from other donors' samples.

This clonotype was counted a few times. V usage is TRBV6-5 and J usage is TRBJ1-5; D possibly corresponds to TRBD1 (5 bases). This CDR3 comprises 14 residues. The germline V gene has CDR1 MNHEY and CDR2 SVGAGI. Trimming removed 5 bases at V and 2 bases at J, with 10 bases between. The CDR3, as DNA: TGTGCCAGCAGTCGAGGGGACCGCAATCAGCCCCAGCATTTT. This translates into CASSRGDRNQPQHF.

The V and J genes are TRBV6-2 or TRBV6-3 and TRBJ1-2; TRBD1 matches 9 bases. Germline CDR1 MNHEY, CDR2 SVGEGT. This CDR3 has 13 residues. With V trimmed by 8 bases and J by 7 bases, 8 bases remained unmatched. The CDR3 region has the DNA TGTGCCAGCGGGACAAACAGGGGGCTTGGCTACACCTTC. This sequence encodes CASGTNRGLGYTF.

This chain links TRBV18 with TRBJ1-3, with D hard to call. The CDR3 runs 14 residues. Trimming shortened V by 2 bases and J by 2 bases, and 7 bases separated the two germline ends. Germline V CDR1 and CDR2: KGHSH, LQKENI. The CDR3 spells CASSPGSTGNTIYF. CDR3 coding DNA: TGTGCCAGCTCACCAGGGTCAACTGGAAACACCATATATTTT.

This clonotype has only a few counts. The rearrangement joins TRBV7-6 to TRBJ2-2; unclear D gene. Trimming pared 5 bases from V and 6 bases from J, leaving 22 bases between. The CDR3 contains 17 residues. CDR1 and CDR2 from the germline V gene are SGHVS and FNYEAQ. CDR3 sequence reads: CASSLKAPGLSPGELFF. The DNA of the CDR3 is TGTGCCAGCAGCCTTAAGGCCCCCGGGTTGTCCCCCGGGGAGCTGTTTTTT. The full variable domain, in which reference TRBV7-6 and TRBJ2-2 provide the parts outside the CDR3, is GAGVSQSPRYKVTKRGQDVALRCDPISGHVSLYWYRQALGQGPEFLTYFNYEAQQDKSGLPNDRFSAERPEGSISTLTIQRTEQRDSAMYRCASSLKAPGLSPGELFFGEGSRLTVL.

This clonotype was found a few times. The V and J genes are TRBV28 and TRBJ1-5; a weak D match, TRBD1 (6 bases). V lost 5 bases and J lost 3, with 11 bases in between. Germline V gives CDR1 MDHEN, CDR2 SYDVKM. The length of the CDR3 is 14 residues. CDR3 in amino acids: CASSTHRDNQPQHF. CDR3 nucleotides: TGTGCCAGCAGTACTCACAGGGACAATCAGCCCCAGCATTTT.

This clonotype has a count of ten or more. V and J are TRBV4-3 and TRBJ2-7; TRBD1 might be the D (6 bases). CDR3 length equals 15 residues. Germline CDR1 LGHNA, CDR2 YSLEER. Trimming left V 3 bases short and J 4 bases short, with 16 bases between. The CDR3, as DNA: TGCGCCAGCAGCCACGGACAGCCCTTTAGGTACGAGCAGTACTTC. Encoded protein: CASSHGQPFRYEQYF.

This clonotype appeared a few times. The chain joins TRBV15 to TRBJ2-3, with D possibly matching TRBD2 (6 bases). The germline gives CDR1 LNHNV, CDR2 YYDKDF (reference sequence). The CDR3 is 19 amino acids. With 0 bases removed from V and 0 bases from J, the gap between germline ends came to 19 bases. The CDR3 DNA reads TGTGCCACCAGCAGAGATTCAGGCGGGACGGGAGCTAGCACAGATACGCAGTATTTT. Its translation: CATSRDSGGTGASTDTQYF.

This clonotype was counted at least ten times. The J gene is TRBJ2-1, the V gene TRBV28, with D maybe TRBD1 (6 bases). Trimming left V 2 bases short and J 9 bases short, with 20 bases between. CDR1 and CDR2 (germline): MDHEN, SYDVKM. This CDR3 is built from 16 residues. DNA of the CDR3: TGTGCCAGCAGTTTAAAGTTTGGGGGCGGTTATCGTGAGCAGTTCTTC. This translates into CASSLKFGGGYREQFF.

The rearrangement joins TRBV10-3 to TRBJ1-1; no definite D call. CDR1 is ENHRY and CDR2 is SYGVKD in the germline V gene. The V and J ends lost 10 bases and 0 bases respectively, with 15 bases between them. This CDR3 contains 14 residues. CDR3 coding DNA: TGTGCCACCACCGGGCGCGGTATGAACACTGAAGCTTTCTTT. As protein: CATTGRGMNTEAFF.

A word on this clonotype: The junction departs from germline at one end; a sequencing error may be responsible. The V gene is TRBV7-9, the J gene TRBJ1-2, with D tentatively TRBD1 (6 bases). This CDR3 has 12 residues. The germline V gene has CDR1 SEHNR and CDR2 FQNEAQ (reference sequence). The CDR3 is CASSLALGATAF. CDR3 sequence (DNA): TGTGCCAGCAGCTTAGCGCTGGGGGCAACTGCCTTC.

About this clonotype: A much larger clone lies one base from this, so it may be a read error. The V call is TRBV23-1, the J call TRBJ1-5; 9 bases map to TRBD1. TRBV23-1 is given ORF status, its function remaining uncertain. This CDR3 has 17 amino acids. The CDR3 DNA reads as TGCGCCAGCAGTCAACTTCCGGGACAGGGAAGCAATCAGCCCCAGAATTTT. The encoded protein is CASSQLPGQGSNQPQNF.

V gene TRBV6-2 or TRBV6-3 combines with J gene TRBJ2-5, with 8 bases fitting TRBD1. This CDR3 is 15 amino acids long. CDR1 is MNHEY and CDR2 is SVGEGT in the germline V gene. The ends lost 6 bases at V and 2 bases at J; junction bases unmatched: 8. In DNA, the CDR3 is TGTGCCAGCAGCCTTTGGGGACAGGCACAAGAGACCCAGTACTTC. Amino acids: CASSLWGQAQETQYF.

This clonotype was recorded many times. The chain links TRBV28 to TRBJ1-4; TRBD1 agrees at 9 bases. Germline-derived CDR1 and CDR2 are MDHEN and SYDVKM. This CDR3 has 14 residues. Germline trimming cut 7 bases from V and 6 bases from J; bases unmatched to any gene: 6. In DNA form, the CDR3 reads TGTGCCAGCACGCAACAGGGGGCTGATGAAAAACTGTTTTTT. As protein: CASTQQGADEKLFF. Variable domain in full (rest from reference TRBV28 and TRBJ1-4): DVKVTQSSRYLVKRTGEKVFLECVQDMDHENMFWYRQDPGLGLRLIYFSYDVKMKEKGDIPEGYSVSREKKERFSLILESASTNQTSMYLCASTQQGADEKLFFGSGTQLSVL.

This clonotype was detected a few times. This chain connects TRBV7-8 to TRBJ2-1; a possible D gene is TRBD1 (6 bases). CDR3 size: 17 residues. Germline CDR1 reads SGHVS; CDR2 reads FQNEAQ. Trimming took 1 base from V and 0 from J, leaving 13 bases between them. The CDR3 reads CASSLGGTGSSYNEQFF. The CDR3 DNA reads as TGTGCCAGCAGCTTAGGGGGTACAGGGTCCTCCTACAATGAGCAGTTCTTC.

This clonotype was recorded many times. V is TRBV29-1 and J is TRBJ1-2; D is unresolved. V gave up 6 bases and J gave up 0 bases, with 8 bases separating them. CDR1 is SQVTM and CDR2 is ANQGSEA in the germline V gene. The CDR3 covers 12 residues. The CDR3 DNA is TGCAGCGTCTGGACGGCTAACTATGGCTACACCTTC. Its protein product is CSVWTANYGYTF.

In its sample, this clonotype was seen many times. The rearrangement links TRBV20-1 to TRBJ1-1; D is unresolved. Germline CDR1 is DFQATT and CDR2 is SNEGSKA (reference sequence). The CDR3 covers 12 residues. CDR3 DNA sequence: TGCAGCTCGAGTCGGGGTAGCACTGAAGCTTTCTTT. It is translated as CSSSRGSTEAFF.

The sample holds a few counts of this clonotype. CDR3 amino acids: CASSPDQVGSEAFF. CDR3 sequence (DNA): TGTGCCAGCTCACCAGACCAGGTCGGGTCTGAAGCTTTCTTT. V and J are TRBV18 and TRBJ1-1, with D hard to call. CDR1 is KGHSH and CDR2 is LQKENI in the germline V gene. V lost 2 bases, J lost 6 bases, and 13 bases lay in between. This CDR3 is built from 14 residues.

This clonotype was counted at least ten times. This CDR3 reads CASSLAGYNQPQHF. DNA of the CDR3: TGTGCCAGCAGCTTGGCCGGATACAATCAGCCCCAGCATTTT. The gene calls are TRBV5-6 and TRBJ1-5; D uncertain. With 0 bases removed from V and 3 bases from J, the gap between germline ends came to 7 bases. CDR3 length: 14 amino acids. Germline V gene lookup returns CDR1 SGHDT and CDR2 YYEEEE.

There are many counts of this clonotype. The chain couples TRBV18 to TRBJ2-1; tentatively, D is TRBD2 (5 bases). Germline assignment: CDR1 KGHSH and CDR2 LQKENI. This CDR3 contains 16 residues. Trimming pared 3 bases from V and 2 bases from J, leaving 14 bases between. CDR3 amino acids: CASSPPGSGTYNEQFF. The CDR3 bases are TGTGCCAGCTCACCCCCGGGAAGCGGAACCTACAATGAGCAGTTCTTC.

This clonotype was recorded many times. The CDR3 reads CAISESEGGEQFF. CDR3 in DNA: TGTGCCATCAGTGAGTCAGAAGGGGGTGAGCAGTTCTTC. The chain joins TRBV10-3 to TRBJ2-1, with D perhaps matching TRBD1 (6 bases). CDR1 is ENHRY, CDR2 SYGVKD, per germline. V was cut by 0 bases and J by 9 bases, with 9 bases left in between. The CDR3 sequence is 13 residues long.

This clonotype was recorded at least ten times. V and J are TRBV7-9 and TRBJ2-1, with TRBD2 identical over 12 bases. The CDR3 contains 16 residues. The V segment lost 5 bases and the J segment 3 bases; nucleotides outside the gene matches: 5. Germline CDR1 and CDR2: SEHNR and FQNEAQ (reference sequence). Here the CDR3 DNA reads TGTGCCAGCAGCACCCGGACTAGCGGGGTCTACAATGAGCAGTTCTTC. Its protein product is CASSTRTSGVYNEQFF.

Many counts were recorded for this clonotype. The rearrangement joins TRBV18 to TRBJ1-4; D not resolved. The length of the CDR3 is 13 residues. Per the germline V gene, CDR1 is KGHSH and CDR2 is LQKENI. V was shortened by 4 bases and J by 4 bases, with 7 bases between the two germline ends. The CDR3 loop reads CASSQSDNEKLFF. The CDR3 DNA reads TGTGCCAGCTCACAGTCGGATAATGAAAAACTGTTTTTT.